This TCR beta chain came from a study of OX40 agonist ivuxolimab in advanced cancers. Study outcomes and limitations: What antigens the expanded peripheral T cells recognized was never established. Dosing at 0.1 to 3.0 mg/kg was accompanied by clonal expansion of CD4+ and CD8+ blood T cells by week 6.

J gave up 5 bases and V 5 bases, and 6 bases lay outside the gene matches. This CDR3 has 15 amino acids. CDR1 is MDHEN, CDR2 SYDVKM, per germline. Assay: immunoSEQ multiplex PCR; the TCRdb copy retains only in-frame clones and omits some. The data contain about 28,000 clones, 84% of them seen just once; the ten biggest clones take up around 24%. As to this clone: Its antigen remains unidentified.

The sample in question was CD4+ or CD8+ T cells sorted from blood, obtained in a trial of the OX40 agonist ivuxolimab. The TCR originated in an adult with an advanced solid tumor such as melanoma, head and neck, liver or kidney cancer. The gene calls are TRBV28 and TRBJ1-4; 9 nucleotides line up with TRBD1. The DNA for the CDR3 is TGTGCCAGCAGTCGCCGGGACAGGGTCAATGAAAAACTGTTTTTT. It is translated as CASSRRDRVNEKLFF.